These T cell receptor beta chains were read from a single sample in a study of T cell repertoires in cytomegalovirus infection. Via MiXCR, TCRdb re-called the reads, giving one row per CDR3 protein. In the table there are 900,000 to 950,000 distinct CDR3 sequences, approximately 32% of which are singletons. Their antigens remain unidentified. Sample: cultured CD8+ T cells from PBMCs, taken from culture after CMV antigen stimulation. These receptors were collected from a human donor in good health (CMV status not recorded). Some clones in this sample may be carry-over from other donors' samples. CDR3s include the opening cysteine and the closing phenylalanine or tryptophan. Fields, in order: clone size, V gene, J gene, D gene, CDR3 DNA, CDR3 protein. The D gene is left open where the match is weak. Size is stated for part of the rows, as once, few or many counts, or as a class when the clone is expanded.

size: -
V: TRBV5-4
J: TRBJ2-5
D: TRBD2
DNA: TGTGCCAGCAGCTTGGGGGAGGGCCTGTACCAAGAGACCCAGTACTTC
CDR3: CASSLGEGLYQETQYF

size: -
V: TRBV6-2/TRBV6-3
J: TRBJ2-3
D: TRBD2
DNA: TGTGCCAGCAGTGAGCAGCGGGGGGGCCAGGCAGATACGCAGTATTTT
CDR3: CASSEQRGGQADTQYF

size: few
V: TRBV7-6
J: TRBJ2-2
D: -
DNA: TGTGCCAGCAGCTTAGGGACAGAATTAAACACCGGGGAGCTGTTTTTT
CDR3: CASSLGTELNTGELFF

size: many
V: TRBV7-6
J: TRBJ2-2
D: -
DNA: TGTGCCAGCAGCCGGGACGGCACCGGGGAGCTGTTTTTT
CDR3: CASSRDGTGELFF

size: -
V: TRBV12-5
J: TRBJ1-1
D: -
DNA: TGTGCTAGTGGTTTCGGTCTCGAACAGGGGAACACTGAAGCTTTCTTT
CDR3: CASGFGLEQGNTEAFF

size: few
V: TRBV6-1
J: TRBJ1-1
D: -
DNA: TGTGCCAGCAGTGAATGGATAACAATGAACACTGAAGCTTTCTTT
CDR3: CASSEWITMNTEAFF

size: -
V: TRBV27
J: TRBJ1-5
D: -
DNA: TGTGCCAGCAGTTACGGGGCAGACAATCAGCCCCGGCATTTT
CDR3: CASSYGADNQPRHF

size: many
V: TRBV7-8
J: TRBJ2-2
D: -
DNA: TGTGCCACCGAGTTCGGGGAGCTGTTTTTT
CDR3: CATEFGELFF

size: few
V: TRBV6-2/TRBV6-3
J: TRBJ1-1
D: -
DNA: TGTGCCAGCAGTTACTCCCACGTGGTGGGGAAAGAAGCTTTCTTT
CDR3: CASSYSHVVGKEAFF

size: few
V: TRBV29-1
J: TRBJ1-1
D: -
DNA: TGCAGCGTTGACCCAATGAACACTGAAGCTTTCTTT
CDR3: CSVDPMNTEAFF

size: -
V: TRBV29-1
J: TRBJ1-1
D: -
DNA: TGCAGCGTTCGGGGCTACACTGAAGCTTTCTTT
CDR3: CSVRGYTEAFF

size: few
V: TRBV14
J: TRBJ2-2
D: TRBD2
DNA: TGTGCCAGCAGCCAAGATCCGGGGGGGCACACCGGGGAGCTGTTTTTT
CDR3: CASSQDPGGHTGELFF

size: -
V: TRBV7-9
J: TRBJ2-1
D: -
DNA: TGTGCCAGCAGCTTAGAGCCCGGGGGAAGCTCCTACAATGAGCAGTTCTTC
CDR3: CASSLEPGGSSYNEQFF

size: -
V: TRBV28
J: TRBJ2-6
D: TRBD1
DNA: TGTGCCACCGGACAGGGGATCTCTGGGGCCAACGTCCTGACTTTT
CDR3: CATGQGISGANVLTF

size: few
V: TRBV6-2/TRBV6-3
J: TRBJ1-2
D: -
DNA: TGTGCCAGCAGCCACGACAGGAACTATGGCTACACCTTC
CDR3: CASSHDRNYGYTF

size: few
V: TRBV4-1
J: TRBJ1-3
D: -
DNA: TGCGCCAGCAGCCAAGATCGGGCTTTGGGTGCGCAACTAGGAAACACCATATATTTT
CDR3: CASSQDRALGAQLGNTIYF

size: -
V: TRBV5-5
J: TRBJ2-1
D: -
DNA: TGTGCCAGCAGCTACCAGGTCTTCAATGAGCAGTTCTTC
CDR3: CASSYQVFNEQFF

size: many
V: TRBV7-9
J: TRBJ1-2
D: -
DNA: TGTGCCAGCAGTCCAACCTCCGGGGGCAGGGTCTATGGCTACACCTTC
CDR3: CASSPTSGGRVYGYTF

size: few
V: TRBV18
J: TRBJ1-4
D: -
DNA: TGTGCCAGCTCACCACCTGGCAGGAGTAATGAAAAACTGTTTTTT
CDR3: CASSPPGRSNEKLFF

size: few
V: TRBV5-5
J: TRBJ2-1
D: TRBD1
DNA: TGTGCCAGCAACAGAGACAGGGGGCAATCCCACAATGAGCAGTTCTTC
CDR3: CASNRDRGQSHNEQFF

size: many
V: TRBV7-2
J: TRBJ2-1
D: -
DNA: TGTGCCAGCAGCTTAGCGGGACCGTGGCAGTTCTTC
CDR3: CASSLAGPWQFF

size: few
V: TRBV29-1
J: TRBJ1-1
D: TRBD1
DNA: TGCAGCGTTGACCCGACAGGGGCCACTGAAGCTTTCTTT
CDR3: CSVDPTGATEAFF

size: many
V: TRBV7-8
J: TRBJ1-1
D: TRBD1
DNA: TGTGCCAGCAGCTTTATGACGGGACAGATGAACACTGAAGCTTTCTTT
CDR3: CASSFMTGQMNTEAFF

size: -
V: TRBV12-3/TRBV12-4
J: TRBJ2-2
D: TRBD1
DNA: TGTGTCAGCAGTTTAGGACAGGGGTTCACCGGGGAGCTGTTTTTT
CDR3: CVSSLGQGFTGELFF

size: -
V: TRBV6-5
J: TRBJ1-1
D: -
DNA: TGTGCCAGCCGCCGAATTAACACTGAAGCTTTCTTT
CDR3: CASRRINTEAFF

size: -
V: TRBV2
J: TRBJ2-3
D: TRBD2
DNA: TGTGCCAGCAGCACCGGGGGAGGGTCTCGGTTGGGGACAGATACGCAGTATTTT
CDR3: CASSTGGGSRLGTDTQYF

size: many
V: TRBV7-2
J: TRBJ1-2
D: -
DNA: TGTGCCAGCAGCTTACACCCCCGGACATATGGCTACACCTTC
CDR3: CASSLHPRTYGYTF

size: -
V: TRBV20-1
J: TRBJ2-1
D: TRBD1
DNA: TGCAGTGCTAGGGGACCCAACAGGGGCAATGAGCAGTTCTTC
CDR3: CSARGPNRGNEQFF

size: -
V: TRBV7-9
J: TRBJ1-6
D: TRBD1
DNA: TGTGCCAGCAGCCCAACGGGACAGGGTCATTCACCCCTCCACTTT
CDR3: CASSPTGQGHSPLHF

size: -
V: TRBV6-2/TRBV6-3
J: TRBJ2-1
D: -
DNA: TGTGCCAGCAGTTACTCCAGTGGCGCGGCTAATGAGCAGTTCTTC
CDR3: CASSYSSGAANEQFF

size: -
V: TRBV6-5
J: TRBJ2-3
D: TRBD2
DNA: TGTGCCAGCAGTTACGGCCAAGCGGGGGGCCCCACAGATACGCAGTATTTT
CDR3: CASSYGQAGGPTDTQYF

size: -
V: TRBV5-1
J: TRBJ2-3
D: TRBD1
DNA: TGCGCCAGCAGCTTAACAGGGGACCCAGATACGCAGTATTTT
CDR3: CASSLTGDPDTQYF

size: -
V: TRBV2
J: TRBJ2-3
D: TRBD2
DNA: TGTGCCGGGAGGGGAGATACGCAGTATTTT
CDR3: CAGRGDTQYF

size: -
V: TRBV29-1
J: TRBJ2-1
D: -
DNA: TGCAGCGGGGGACCGGGGAGCTCCTACAGTGAGCAGTTCTTC
CDR3: CSGGPGSSYSEQFF

size: -
V: TRBV15
J: TRBJ2-5
D: TRBD1
DNA: TGTGCCACCAGCAGGTCACGGGACAGGGGAGAGACCCAGTACTTC
CDR3: CATSRSRDRGETQYF